The present T cell receptor beta chain was sequenced within a study of OX40 agonist ivuxolimab in advanced cancers. Trimming removed 0 bases at V and 1 base at J, with 15 bases between. This CDR3 is 17 amino acids long. Germline assignment: CDR1 SGHDN and CDR2 FVKESK. Libraries were prepared by immunoSEQ multiplex PCR; TCRdb keeps only in-frame clonotypes and omits some of them. Of about 74,000 clones in the sample, roughly 80% were seen once. Sequencing used CD4+ or CD8+ T cells sorted from blood, obtained in a trial of the OX40 agonist ivuxolimab. The clonotype originates from an adult with an advanced solid tumor such as melanoma, head and neck, liver or kidney cancer. The chain uses TRBV14 and TRBJ1-1; D perhaps matches TRBD1 (5 bases). The CDR3 is CASSQDKRGRSNTEAFF. The CDR3 nucleotides read TGTGCCAGCAGCCAAGATAAAAGGGGTAGGTCGAACACTGAAGCTTTCTTT.